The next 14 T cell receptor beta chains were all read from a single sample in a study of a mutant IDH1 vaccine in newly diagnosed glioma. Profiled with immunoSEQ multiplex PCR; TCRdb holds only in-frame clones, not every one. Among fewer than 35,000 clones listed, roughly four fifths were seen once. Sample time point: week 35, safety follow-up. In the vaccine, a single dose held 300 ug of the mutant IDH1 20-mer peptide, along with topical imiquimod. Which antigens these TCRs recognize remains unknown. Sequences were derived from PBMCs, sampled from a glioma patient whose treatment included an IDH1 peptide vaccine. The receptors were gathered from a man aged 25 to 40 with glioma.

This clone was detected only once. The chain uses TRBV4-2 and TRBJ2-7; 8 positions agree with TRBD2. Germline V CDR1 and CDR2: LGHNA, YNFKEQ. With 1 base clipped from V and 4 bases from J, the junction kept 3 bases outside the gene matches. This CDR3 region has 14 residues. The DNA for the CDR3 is TGTGCCAGCAGCCAAGGGGGCGGGGGGTACGAGCAGTACTTC. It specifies CASSQGGGGYEQYF.

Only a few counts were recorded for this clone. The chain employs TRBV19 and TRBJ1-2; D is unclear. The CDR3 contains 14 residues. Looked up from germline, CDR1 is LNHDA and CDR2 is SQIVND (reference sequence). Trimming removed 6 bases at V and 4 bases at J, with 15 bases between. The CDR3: CASSRDVQLYGYTF. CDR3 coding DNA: TGTGCCAGTAGCCGAGACGTCCAGCTCTATGGCTACACCTTC.

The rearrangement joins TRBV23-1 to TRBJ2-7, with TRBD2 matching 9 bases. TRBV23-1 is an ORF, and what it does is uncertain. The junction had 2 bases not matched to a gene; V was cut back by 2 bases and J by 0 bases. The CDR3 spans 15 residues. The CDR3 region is CASSQAGGSSYEQYF. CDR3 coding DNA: TGCGCCAGCAGTCAAGCGGGAGGGAGCTCCTACGAGCAGTACTTC.

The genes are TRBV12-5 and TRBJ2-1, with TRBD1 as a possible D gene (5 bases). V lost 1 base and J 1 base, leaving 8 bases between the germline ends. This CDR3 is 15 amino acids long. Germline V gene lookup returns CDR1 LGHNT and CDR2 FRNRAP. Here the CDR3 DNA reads TGTGCTAGTGGTTTGGGGGGCGGTTCCTACAATGAGCAGTTCTTC. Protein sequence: CASGLGGGSYNEQFF.

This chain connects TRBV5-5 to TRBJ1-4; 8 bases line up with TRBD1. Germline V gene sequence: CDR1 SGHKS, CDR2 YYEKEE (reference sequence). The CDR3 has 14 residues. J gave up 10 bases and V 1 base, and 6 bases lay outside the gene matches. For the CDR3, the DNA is TGTGCCAGCAGCTTGCTCACAGGGGGAGGAAAACTGTTTTTT. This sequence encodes CASSLLTGGGKLFF.

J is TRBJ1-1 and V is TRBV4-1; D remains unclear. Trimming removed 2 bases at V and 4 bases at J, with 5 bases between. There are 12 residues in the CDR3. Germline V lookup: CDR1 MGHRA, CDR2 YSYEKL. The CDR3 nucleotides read TGCGCCAGCAGCCAACTAAGCACTGAAGCTTTCTTT. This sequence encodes CASSQLSTEAFF.

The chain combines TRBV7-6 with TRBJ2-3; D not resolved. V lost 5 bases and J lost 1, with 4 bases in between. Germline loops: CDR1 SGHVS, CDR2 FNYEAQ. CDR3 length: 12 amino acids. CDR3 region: CASSPGTDTQYF. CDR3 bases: TGTGCCAGCAGCCCGGGCACAGATACGCAGTATTTT. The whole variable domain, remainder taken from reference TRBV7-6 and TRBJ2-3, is GAGVSQSPRYKVTKRGQDVALRCDPISGHVSLYWYRQALGQGPEFLTYFNYEAQQDKSGLPNDRFSAERPEGSISTLTIQRTEQRDSAMYRCASSPGTDTQYFGPGTRLTVL.

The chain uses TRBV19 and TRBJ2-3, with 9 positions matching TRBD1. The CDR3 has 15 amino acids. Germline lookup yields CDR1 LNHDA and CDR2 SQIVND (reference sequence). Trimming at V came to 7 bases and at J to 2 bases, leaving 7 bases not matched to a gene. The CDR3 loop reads CASNHRDRVTDTQYF. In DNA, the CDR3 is TGTGCCAGTAATCACCGGGACAGGGTCACAGATACGCAGTATTTT.

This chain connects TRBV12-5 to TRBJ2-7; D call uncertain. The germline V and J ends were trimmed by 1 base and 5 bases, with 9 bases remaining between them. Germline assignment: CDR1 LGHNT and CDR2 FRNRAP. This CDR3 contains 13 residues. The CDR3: CASGLGQADEQYF. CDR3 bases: TGTGCTAGTGGTTTGGGCCAGGCCGACGAGCAGTACTTC. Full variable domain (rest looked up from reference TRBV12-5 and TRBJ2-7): DARVTQTPRHKVTEMGQEVTMRCQPILGHNTVFWYRQTMMQGLELLAYFRNRAPLDDSGMPKDRFSAEMPDATLATLKIQPSEPRDSAVYFCASGLGQADEQYFGPGTRLTVT.

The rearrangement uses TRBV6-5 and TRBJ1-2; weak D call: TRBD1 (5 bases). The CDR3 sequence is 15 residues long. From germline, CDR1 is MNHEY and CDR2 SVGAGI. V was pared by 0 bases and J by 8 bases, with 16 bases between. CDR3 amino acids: CASSYSLWQKGGYTF. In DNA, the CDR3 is TGTGCCAGCAGTTACTCGTTATGGCAGAAGGGGGGCTACACCTTC.

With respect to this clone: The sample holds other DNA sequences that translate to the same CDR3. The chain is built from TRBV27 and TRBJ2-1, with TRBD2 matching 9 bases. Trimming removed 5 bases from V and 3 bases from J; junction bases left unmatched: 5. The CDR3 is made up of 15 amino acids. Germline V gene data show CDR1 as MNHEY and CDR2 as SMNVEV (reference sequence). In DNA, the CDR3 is TGTGCCAGCAGTCCGACTAGCGGAGACTACAATGAGCAGTTCTTC. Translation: CASSPTSGDYNEQFF.

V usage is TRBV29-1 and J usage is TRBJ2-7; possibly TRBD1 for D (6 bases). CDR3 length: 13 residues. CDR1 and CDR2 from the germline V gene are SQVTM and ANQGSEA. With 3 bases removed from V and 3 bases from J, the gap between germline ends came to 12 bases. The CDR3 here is CSVEGRGHYEQYF. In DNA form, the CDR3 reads TGCAGCGTTGAGGGCAGGGGACACTACGAGCAGTACTTC.

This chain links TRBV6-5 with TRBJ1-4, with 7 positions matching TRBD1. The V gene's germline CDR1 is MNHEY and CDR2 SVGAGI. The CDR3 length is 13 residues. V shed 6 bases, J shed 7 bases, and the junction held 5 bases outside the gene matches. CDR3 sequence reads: CASSRDRGEKLFF. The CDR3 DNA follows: TGTGCCAGCAGCCGGGACAGAGGTGAAAAACTGTTTTTT.

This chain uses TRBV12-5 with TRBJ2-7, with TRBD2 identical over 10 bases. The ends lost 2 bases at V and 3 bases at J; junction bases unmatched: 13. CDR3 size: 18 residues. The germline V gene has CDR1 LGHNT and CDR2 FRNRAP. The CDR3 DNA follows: TGTGCTAGTGGTTTGTATCCCATCCCGGGACTAGCGCTCTACGAGCAGTACTTC. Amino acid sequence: CASGLYPIPGLALYEQYF.